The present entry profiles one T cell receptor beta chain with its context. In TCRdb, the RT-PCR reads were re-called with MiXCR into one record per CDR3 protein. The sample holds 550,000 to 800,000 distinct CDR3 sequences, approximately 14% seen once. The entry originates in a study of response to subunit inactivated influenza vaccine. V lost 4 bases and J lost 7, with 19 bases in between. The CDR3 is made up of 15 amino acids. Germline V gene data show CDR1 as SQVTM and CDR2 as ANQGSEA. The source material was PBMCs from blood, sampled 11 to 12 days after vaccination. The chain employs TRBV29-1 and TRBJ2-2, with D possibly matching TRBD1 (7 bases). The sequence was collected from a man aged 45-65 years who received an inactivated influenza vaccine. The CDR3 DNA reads TGCAGCGTTGGAGGAGGGGGCAATTCGGGCGGGGAGCTGTTTTTT. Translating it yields CSVGGGGNSGGELFF.